Below are 9 T cell receptor beta chains sequenced from a single sample in a study. TCRdb processed the RT-PCR reads anew with MiXCR; each CDR3 protein has one entry. The data show almost 700,000 distinct CDR3 sequences, over 12% seen once. The specimen sequenced was memory CD4+ T cells from blood. Every receptor here comes from a female donor in good health, serving as a healthy control.

The chain employs TRBV6-5 and TRBJ2-1; 10 bases are shared with TRBD1. V lost 6 bases to trimming and J lost 3 bases; unmatched junction nucleotides: 5. This CDR3 is 15 amino acids long. Per germline, CDR1 MNHEY and CDR2 SVGAGI. The CDR3 reads CASRTGQGVYNEQFF. Here the CDR3 DNA reads TGTGCCAGCAGGACCGGACAGGGGGTCTACAATGAGCAGTTCTTC.

Concerning this clonotype: A much larger clone is a single base away; this may be a read error. The CDR3 is CASSLLMGVGGTVTQYF. CDR3 coding DNA: TGTGCCAGCAGCTTGCTGATGGGAGTAGGGGGCACAGTTACGCAGTATTTT. The genes are TRBV5-8 and TRBJ2-3, with TRBD1 matching over 7 bases. The CDR3 covers 17 residues. Germline loops: CDR1 SGHTS, CDR2 YDEGEE.

This chain links TRBV4-1 with TRBJ1-1, with 7 bases aligning to TRBD1. This CDR3 spans 14 amino acids. CDR1 MGHRA and CDR2 YSYEKL come from the germline V gene. V dropped 3 bases and J dropped 3; count of bases not matched to a gene: 4. The CDR3 sequence: CASSHKTGDTEAFF. CDR3 DNA: TGCGCCAGCAGCCACAAAACAGGGGACACTGAAGCTTTCTTT.

This clonotype was counted at least ten times. The chain links TRBV10-3 to TRBJ2-1, with D possibly TRBD1 on 6 matching bases. Trimming took 0 bases from V and 6 from J, leaving 21 bases between them. This CDR3 is 18 amino acids long. The germline CDR1 and CDR2 sequences are ENHRY and SYGVKD. The CDR3 here is CAISESLVGRTATNEQFF. CDR3 sequence (DNA): TGTGCCATCAGTGAGTCATTGGTCGGGCGGACAGCCACCAATGAGCAGTTCTTC.

The J gene is TRBJ1-5, the V gene TRBV20-1; possibly TRBD1 for D (5 bases). Germline CDR1 reads DFQATT; CDR2 reads SNEGSKA (reference sequence). With 7 bases removed from V and 3 bases from J, the gap between germline ends came to 16 bases. This CDR3 has 14 amino acids. The CDR3 nucleotides read TGCAGTGGGGTGGGGGGTCCTTACAATCAGCCCCAGCATTTT. This encodes CSGVGGPYNQPQHF.

The table lists this clonotype with a few counts. This rearrangement joins TRBV12-3 or TRBV12-4 to TRBJ1-3; the D is unclear. The CDR3 length is 12 residues. Trimming took off 8 bases at V and 4 bases at J, with 9 bases between the two ends. The CDR3 DNA reads as TGTGCCAGCGGACTAGCGGGAAACACCATATATTTT. Translating it yields CASGLAGNTIYF.

This clonotype has only a few counts. The DNA for the CDR3 is TGTGCCAGCAGTTACCGTTCTGGGGCGGGGTCAATCTACAATGAGCAGTTCTTC. It codes for CASSYRSGAGSIYNEQFF. The V gene is TRBV6-5, the J gene TRBJ2-1, with D possibly matching TRBD2 (6 bases). The germline gives CDR1 MNHEY, CDR2 SVGAGI. Trimming pared 2 bases from V and 3 bases from J, leaving 20 bases between. The CDR3 extends over 18 amino acids.

This chain uses TRBV20-1 with TRBJ2-7; 8 bases agree with TRBD2. V lost 6 bases and J lost 3; bases outside the gene matches: 10. The CDR3 is made up of 14 amino acids. Germline V lookup: CDR1 DFQATT, CDR2 SNEGSKA (reference sequence). The CDR3 region has the DNA TGCAGTGCCCTCGGGGGGGACGGCATCTACGAGCAGTACTTC. As protein: CSALGGDGIYEQYF.

This clonotype was picked up many times. The chain is built from TRBV10-3 and TRBJ1-2; 7 nucleotides line up with TRBD1. This CDR3 comprises 16 residues. The V gene's germline CDR1 is ENHRY and CDR2 SYGVKD. J lost 3 bases, V lost 8 bases, and 15 bases had no gene match. The CDR3 protein is CAIGSMTGRSDYGYTF. Written as DNA, the CDR3 is TGTGCCATCGGGTCTATGACAGGGCGGTCAGACTATGGCTACACCTTC.